This T cell receptor (beta chain) was identified in a study of beta chain features in type 1 diabetes. The study's findings and limits: There was no resolution here of whether HLA type influences TCRB rearrangement. An over-representation of cells with high TCR expression could result from cDNA sequencing.

Of note for this clone: Its specificity is unknown.

A single heparinised blood sample, averaging about 120 mL, was obtained per donor. The isolated RNA, all of it, was reverse transcribed, so expressed TCRB transcripts were what got sequenced. Method: immunoSEQ multiplex PCR; TCRdb's copy keeps in-frame clones and lacks some. This table holds about 270,000 clones, 13% to 15% found once. The trim removed 1 base at V and 0 bases at J, leaving 5 bases unmatched. The germline V gene encodes CDR1 LNHNV and CDR2 YYDKDF (reference sequence). CDR3 size: 17 residues. Sequencing was done on a sample of naive CD4+ T cells from blood. The clonotype originates from a woman in her thirties or forties in good health. V and J are TRBV15 and TRBJ2-3; 9 positions agree with TRBD2. In nucleotides, the CDR3 is TGTGCCACCAGCAGAGGTAGCGGGGGAGCTAGCACAGATACGCAGTATTTT. Its protein is CATSRGSGGASTDTQYF.